The sequence of this T cell receptor (beta chain) was determined in a study of T cell responses to AZD1222 COVID-19 vaccine. Points from the study as a whole: Clonal diversity was possibly underestimated, and white British individuals and females predominated among donors. The study sampled repertoires only after the peak T cell response. Regions left unmutated in variants are reportedly the target of nearly half of spike-specific TCRs. Vaccine-associated CD4 TCRs spanned spike, dominant at 160-218 and 743-854.

A note on this clone: The antigen is not known.

The assay was immunoSEQ multiplex PCR, and TCRdb's table has in-frame clones only and misses some. This sample has 65,000 to 85,000 clones, with 90% found just once. The CDR3 spans 15 residues. CDR1 and CDR2 from the germline V gene are GTSNPN and SVGIG (reference sequence). V was shortened by 3 bases and J by 8 bases, with 22 bases between the two germline ends. The starting material was peripheral blood, obtained on day 0 of AZD1222 vaccination. The genes are TRBV30 and TRBJ1-2, with a possible D match to TRBD1 (5 bases). The TCR originated in an adult in good health. The chain's CDR3 is CAWSRDAGKLGGYTF. CDR3 DNA sequence: TGTGCCTGGAGCCGGGACGCAGGCAAACTGGGAGGCTACACCTTC. Combining the CDR3 with reference TRBV30 and TRBJ1-2 gives the whole variable domain SQTIHQWPATLVQPVGSPLSLECTVEGTSNPNLYWYRQAAGRGLQLLFYSVGIGQISSEVPQNLSASRPQDRQFILSSKKLLLSDSGFYLCAWSRDAGKLGGYTFGSGTRLTVV.